A single sample is the source of the 11 T cell receptor beta chains below, sequenced in a study of blood T cells in healthy people across ages. For the second PCR, which ran for roughly 7 to 11 cycles, a sample-barcoded 5' primer and a J-beta primer mix were used. TCRdb re-called the 5' RACE reads with MiXCR, one entry per CDR3 protein. The table has about 930,000 distinct CDR3 sequences, roughly 29% seen once; the top ten hold more than 8.5%. This same sample was also taken into another study, of T cells of mothers and their children.

Sequenced input: blood. The source of these receptors is a woman in her thirties or forties in good health.

CDR3 nucleotide sequence: TGTGCCAGCAGCATCGGGCTCCGAGGCAATGAGCAGTACTTC. Its protein is CASSIGLRGNEQYF. This rearrangement joins TRBV7-9 to TRBJ2-5; D ambiguous. V was pared by 5 bases and J by 11 bases, with 21 bases between. Germline V gene lookup returns CDR1 SEHNR and CDR2 FQNEAQ (reference sequence). The CDR3 sequence is 14 residues long. The full variable domain, in which reference TRBV7-9 and TRBJ2-5 provide the parts outside the CDR3, is DTGVSQNPRHKITKRGQNVTFRCDPISEHNRLYWYRQTLGQGPEFLTYFQNEAQLEKSRLLSDRFSAERPKGSFSTLEIQRTEQGDSAMYLCASSIGLRGNEQYFGPGTRLLVL.

This CDR3 is CASSSGQGTFTEAFF. CDR3 DNA sequence: TGTGCCAGCAGTTCGGGACAGGGAACGTTCACTGAAGCTTTCTTT. The V gene is TRBV28, the J gene TRBJ1-1; 9 bases align to TRBD1. Germline assignment: CDR1 MDHEN and CDR2 SYDVKM. V lost 4 bases and J lost 4; bases outside the gene matches: 7. The CDR3 is made up of 15 amino acids.

This clonotype occurred many times. Possible read error: a much larger clone is one base away. The chain recombines TRBV6-4 with TRBJ2-3; D is undetermined. CDR3 length: 13 amino acids. Germline loops: CDR1 MRHNA, CDR2 SNTAGT. Trimming removed 6 bases at V and 5 bases at J, with 12 bases between. The CDR3 sequence is CASRAKVEDTQYF. DNA for the CDR3: TGTGCCAGCAGGGCCAAAGTCGAAGATACGCAGTATTTT.

This clonotype was observed a single time. The chain recombines TRBV5-1 with TRBJ1-1; weak D call: TRBD1 (6 bases). The CDR3 has 14 amino acids. V lost 1 base and J 4 bases, leaving 11 bases between the germline ends. In germline, CDR1 is SGHRS, CDR2 YFSETQ. CDR3 nucleotide sequence: TGCGCCAGCAGCTTGAAGGGCAGGGGCACTGAAGCTTTCTTT. Encoded protein: CASSLKGRGTEAFF.

The gene calls are TRBV3-1 and TRBJ2-5; 8 bases fit TRBD2. V shed 4 bases and J 0 bases; nucleotides not matched to a gene: 1. The germline V gene encodes CDR1 LGHDT and CDR2 YNNKEL (reference sequence). The CDR3 consists of 14 residues. The CDR3 DNA reads TGTGCCAGCAGCCTTAGCGGGGACCAAGAGACCCAGTACTTC. Protein product: CASSLSGDQETQYF.

The chain carries TRBV5-6 and TRBJ1-5, with 8 bases fitting TRBD1. Germline-derived CDR1 and CDR2 are SGHDT and YYEEEE. The trim removed 2 bases at V and 7 bases at J, leaving 8 bases unmatched. The CDR3 is 15 amino acids. CDR3 in DNA: TGTGCCAGCAGCTTTGGGACAGGAGTAAACCAGCCCCAGCATTTT. Translating it yields CASSFGTGVNQPQHF. Supplemented by reference TRBV5-6 and TRBJ1-5, the full variable domain reads DAGVTQSPTHLIKTRGQQVTLRCSPKSGHDTVSWYQQALGQGPQFIFQYYEEEERQRGNFPDRFSGHQFPNYSSELNVNALLLGDSALYLCASSFGTGVNQPQHFGDGTRLSIL.

The rearrangement joins TRBV7-2 to TRBJ2-7; the match to TRBD1 covers 9 bases. In germline, CDR1 is SGHTA, CDR2 FQGNSA. The V gene end was trimmed by 5 bases and the J gene end by 5 bases; junction bases not matched to a gene: 13. The CDR3 consists of 16 residues. CDR3 nucleotides: TGTGCCAGCAGCCCACTATTGGGGACAGGGACCGACGAGCAGTACTTC. This translates into CASSPLLGTGTDEQYF.

This clonotype was observed a handful of times. CDR3 in DNA: TGTGCCAGCAGTTTGACACATGCAACTAATGAAAAACTGTTTTTT. Translation: CASSLTHATNEKLFF. The chain couples TRBV28 to TRBJ1-4; the D is unclear. CDR1 and CDR2 from the germline V gene are MDHEN and SYDVKM. The CDR3 runs to 15 residues. Trimming removed 3 bases from V and 0 bases from J, with 8 bases in between.

This clonotype was detected a few times. CDR3 bases: TGTGCCAGCAGCTCCCCCCCCGGGGGCGAGCAGTACTTC. Its translation is CASSSPPGGEQYF. The rearrangement joins TRBV28 to TRBJ2-7; possible D gene TRBD2, 6 bases. Germline V gene lookup returns CDR1 MDHEN and CDR2 SYDVKM. The CDR3 is made up of 13 amino acids. The V gene lost 6 bases and the J gene lost 6 bases, with 15 bases spanning the gap.

This clonotype was counted many times. The chain recombines TRBV28 with TRBJ2-7, with 9 bases that match TRBD1. CDR3 length: 14 residues. V trimming: 6 bases; J trimming: 6 bases; junction bases outside the gene matches: 9. Germline CDR1 MDHEN, CDR2 SYDVKM. CDR3 in amino acids: CASRAGTGPAEQYF. CDR3 nucleotide sequence: TGTGCCAGCAGGGCCGGGACAGGGCCCGCCGAGCAGTACTTC.

The chain combines TRBV4-1 with TRBJ2-3, with TRBD2 as a possible D gene (5 bases). The CDR3 consists of 15 residues. Germline-derived CDR1 and CDR2 are MGHRA and YSYEKL. Trimming removed 2 bases from V and 7 bases from J, with 16 bases in between. CDR3 in DNA: TGCGCCAGCAGCCAAACGGACGGGATGGAATATACGCAGTATTTT. This gives the protein CASSQTDGMEYTQYF.